This is a list of T cell receptor beta chains from one sample in a study of response to subunit inactivated influenza vaccine. TCRdb reprocessed the RT-PCR reads via MiXCR and lists one record per CDR3 protein. The sample yields hundreds of thousands of distinct CDR3 sequences, 10% to 15% seen once. The sequenced sample was PBMCs from blood, obtained 45 days after vaccination. The receptor set was obtained from a man aged 50 or older who received an inactivated influenza vaccine. Both conserved end residues are part of each CDR3. D genes are given only for firm matches. Where a row states a size, it is once, few, many or the class of an expanded clone; other rows omit it.

>TRBJ2-1|TRBV11-2|.|TRBD2
CASSFTGTSSYNEQFF
TGTGCCAGCAGCTTCACAGGGACTAGCTCCTACAATGAGCAGTTCTTC
>TRBJ2-1|TRBV20-1|.|TRBD2
CSAIGTSDLAEQFF
TGCAGTGCCATAGGGACTAGCGATCTGGCTGAGCAGTTCTTC
>TRBJ2-2|TRBV2|.|TRBD2
CASTTLAGVPTGELFF
TGTGCCAGCACGACACTAGCGGGGGTGCCCACCGGGGAGCTGTTTTTT
>TRBJ2-1|TRBV15|.|.
CATSRDLGLTGGNEQFF
TGTGCCACCAGCAGAGATCTGGGACTAACAGGGGGCAATGAGCAGTTCTTC
>TRBJ2-1|TRBV5-6|few|.
CASSLPGTTYNEQFF
TGTGCCAGCAGCTTGCCAGGGACAACCTACAATGAGCAGTTCTTC
>TRBJ1-1|TRBV7-9|.|.
CASTRGGARNTEAFF
TGTGCCAGCACCCGAGGGGGGGCGCGGAACACTGAAGCTTTCTTT
>TRBJ2-1|TRBV20-1|.|TRBD2
CSAPLAGSWNEQFF
TGCAGTGCTCCCCTAGCGGGGTCCTGGAATGAGCAGTTCTTC
>TRBJ1-5|TRBV4-2|.|TRBD1
CASSPQGAQKGNQPQHF
TGTGCCAGCAGCCCACAGGGGGCCCAAAAGGGCAATCAGCCCCAGCATTTT
>TRBJ2-7|TRBV28|.|.
CASSLPLGQYYEQYF
TGTGCCAGCAGTCTCCCTCTAGGGCAGTACTACGAGCAGTACTTC
>TRBJ2-1|TRBV5-1|few|.
CASSPRTASELSEQFF
TGCGCCAGCAGCCCCCGAACCGCTTCGGAACTCTCTGAGCAGTTCTTC
>TRBJ2-7|TRBV6-6|many|TRBD1
CASSGTAYEQYF
TGTGCCAGCAGTGGGACAGCCTACGAGCAGTACTTC
>TRBJ2-1|TRBV10-3|.|.
CAISASGNSYNEQFF
TGTGCCATCAGTGCCAGCGGCAACAGCTACAATGAGCAGTTCTTC
>TRBJ2-5|TRBV5-1|few|.
CASSRYRAQETQYF
TGCGCCAGCAGCCGGTACAGAGCTCAAGAGACCCAGTACTTC
>TRBJ2-7|TRBV7-9|few|TRBD1
CASRKQGGEQYF
TGTGCCAGCAGGAAACAGGGGGGAGAGCAGTACTTC
>TRBJ1-2|TRBV6-1|.|TRBD1
CASSDGTGSYGYTF
TGTGCCAGCAGTGATGGGACAGGGTCCTATGGCTACACCTTC
>TRBJ2-1|TRBV11-2|.|.
CASSLARTGDEQFF
TGTGCCAGCAGCTTGGCCCGGACTGGCGATGAGCAGTTCTTC
>TRBJ2-1|TRBV6-5|few|TRBD1
CASSYSKGGSEQFF
TGTGCCAGCAGTTACTCGAAAGGGGGCAGTGAGCAGTTCTTC
>TRBJ2-2|TRBV5-1|few|.
CASSDGGTGYTGELFF
TGCGCCAGCAGCGACGGGGGTACAGGGTACACCGGGGAGCTGTTTTTT
>TRBJ2-7|TRBV3-1|few|.
CASSQERDLVREQYF
TGTGCCAGCAGCCAAGAGAGGGATTTGGTACGGGAGCAGTACTTC